The 5 T cell receptor beta chains given below trace back to one sample, sequenced in a study of blood T cell repertoires in COVID-19 (dated by TCRdb to 2018 to 2020). Preparation of the library involved the immunoSEQ multiplex PCR assay. TCRdb stores this immuneACCESS table with in-frame sequences only. Part of the clones is absent; in the studies checked, under half of the shortfall reflects unresolved V genes, and no reason is known for the rest. This sample has hundreds of thousands of clones in its table, and about 86% of those were observed once. The leading ten clones occupy over 1.2% of the sample. Sequenced input: peripheral blood. The receptors were sampled from a man at least 80 years old with acute or convalescent COVID-19.

The rearrangement uses TRBV6-1 and TRBJ1-1; D remains unclear. V lost 6 bases and J lost 9, with 17 bases in between. The CDR3 covers 13 residues. The germline CDR1 and CDR2 sequences are MNHNS and SASEGT. The CDR3 region has the DNA TGTGCCAGCAGCCCTAACCGTCGGGATCAAGCTTTCTTT. This encodes CASSPNRRDQAFF.

As regards this clone: One end of the junction varies from germline; a read error may be responsible. This chain uses TRBV7-9 with TRBJ2-5, with 7 bases that match TRBD1. This CDR3 has 17 amino acids. CDR1 and CDR2 from the germline V gene are SEHNR and FQNEAQ (reference sequence). The CDR3 loop is CASSLADRLVSQGTQYF. In nucleotides, the CDR3 is TGTGCCAGCAGCTTAGCGGACAGGCTCGTGTCGCAAGGGACCCAGTACTTC. Using reference TRBV7-9 and TRBJ2-5 for the parts outside the CDR3, the full variable domain is DTGVSQNPRHKITKRGQNVTFRCDPISEHNRLYWYRQTLGQGPEFLTYFQNEAQLEKSRLLSDRFSAERPKGSFSTLEIQRTEQGDSAMYLCASSLADRLVSQGTQYFGPGTRLLVL.

This clone was observed a few times. V gene TRBV5-1 combines with J gene TRBJ2-3, with a weak D call TRBD2 (6 bases). Germline V gene lookup returns CDR1 SGHRS and CDR2 YFSETQ. The CDR3 has 15 amino acids. Trimming removed 4 bases from V and 3 bases from J, with 15 bases in between. In DNA, the CDR3 is TGCGCCAGCAGCCGGAGGGAAGGTATAACAGATACGCAGTATTTT. Protein: CASSRREGITDTQYF.

V usage is TRBV15 and J usage is TRBJ2-3; the D gene is possibly TRBD2 (5 bases). Per germline, CDR1 LNHNV and CDR2 YYDKDF (reference sequence). This CDR3 has 16 amino acids. Trimming removed 8 bases from V and 1 base from J, with 19 bases in between. CDR3 protein: CATGKRESLGTDTQYF. CDR3 in DNA: TGTGCCACCGGGAAGAGGGAGAGCCTCGGCACAGATACGCAGTATTTT.

The chain combines TRBV5-8 with TRBJ1-4; possible D gene TRBD1, 5 bases. CDR1 and CDR2 from the germline V gene are SGHTS and YDEGEE. V dropped 0 bases and J dropped 7 bases, with 13 bases sitting between them. CDR3 length: 15 residues. The CDR3 region has the DNA TGTGCCAGCAGCTTGGTAGCCGACCAGGGTGAAAAACTGTTTTTT. Translation gives CASSLVADQGEKLFF.